A single sample gave rise to the 15 T cell receptor beta chains below, sequenced in a study of cytomegalovirus exposure and HLA in healthy donors. PCR amplification relied on 60 Vbeta primers (plus 13 Jbeta primers). The assay was immunoSEQ multiplex PCR, and TCRdb's table has in-frame clones only and misses some. The repertoire consists of 100,000 to 150,000 clones, with about 80% occurring once and the leading ten covering 9.5% to 13%. The material sequenced was PBMCs. These receptors were obtained from a young man in good health and CMV-seropositive.

The genes are TRBV28 and TRBJ2-3; D is unclear. V gave up 5 bases and J gave up 4 bases, with 10 bases separating them. This CDR3 spans 13 amino acids. Germline CDR1 reads MDHEN; CDR2 reads SYDVKM. Written as DNA, the CDR3 is TGTGCCAGCAGTCTCAGACTGGCAGATACGCAGTATTTT. This sequence encodes CASSLRLADTQYF.

CDR3 region: CASSLDAGLAGGTQYF. CDR3 sequence (DNA): TGCGCCAGCAGCTTGGACGCAGGACTAGCGGGGGGAACCCAGTACTTC. The rearrangement joins TRBV5-1 to TRBJ2-5, with 14 positions matching TRBD2. This CDR3 has 16 amino acids. Trimming cost V 0 bases and J 8 bases; bases outside gene matches: 6. CDR1 is SGHRS, CDR2 YFSETQ, per germline.

The V gene is TRBV6-1, the J gene TRBJ2-2; weak D call: TRBD2 (5 bases). Germline lookup yields CDR1 MNHNS and CDR2 SASEGT. There are 14 residues in the CDR3. V was cut by 8 bases and J by 0 bases, with 10 bases left in between. CDR3 protein: CASFRDSNTGELFF. In DNA, the CDR3 is TGTGCCAGCTTCCGGGATTCGAACACCGGGGAGCTGTTTTTT.

The chain recombines TRBV7-2 with TRBJ2-2, with no clear D. Germline V lookup: CDR1 SGHTA, CDR2 FQGNSA. V was cut by 1 base and J by 5 bases, with 5 bases left in between. The CDR3 loop spans 13 amino acids. The CDR3 loop reads CASSLERTGELFF. The CDR3 nucleotides read TGTGCCAGCAGCTTAGAGCGAACCGGGGAGCTGTTTTTT.

The chain employs TRBV9 and TRBJ2-5; the D gene is possibly TRBD2 (6 bases). Trimming took 0 bases from V and 6 from J, leaving 15 bases between them. CDR1 is SGDLS, CDR2 YYNGEE, per germline. The length of the CDR3 is 15 residues. CDR3 DNA: TGTGCCAGCAGCGTAGAAGGAGGGCCATCAAAGACCCAGTACTTC. Amino acids: CASSVEGGPSKTQYF.

The chain carries TRBV6-5 and TRBJ2-7; 7 nucleotides match TRBD1. The germline gives CDR1 MNHEY, CDR2 SVGAGI. The CDR3 totals 14 residues. The V gene end was trimmed by 5 bases and the J gene end by 6 bases; junction bases not matched to a gene: 10. The CDR3 sequence: CASSRDSRVSEQYF. The CDR3 DNA reads TGTGCCAGCAGTCGGGACAGTCGGGTCTCCGAGCAGTACTTC.

The rearrangement joins TRBV10-3 to TRBJ2-7; possibly TRBD1 for D (6 bases). The germline gives CDR1 ENHRY, CDR2 SYGVKD. Trimming left V 10 bases short and J 5 bases short, with 12 bases between. The CDR3 totals 11 residues. This CDR3 reads CATRDTDEQYF. The DNA for the CDR3 is TGTGCCACCCGGGACACCGACGAGCAGTACTTC.

This rearrangement joins TRBV7-2 to TRBJ2-2; TRBD1 aligns across 8 bases. This CDR3 is 15 amino acids long. Germline loops: CDR1 SGHTA, CDR2 FQGNSA. The junction had 9 bases not matched to a gene; V was cut back by 4 bases and J by 8 bases. This chain's CDR3 is CASSYGTGGSGELFF. CDR3 DNA sequence: TGTGCCAGCAGCTACGGGACAGGCGGTTCGGGGGAGCTGTTTTTT.

The chain couples TRBV7-6 to TRBJ1-4, with D unresolved. CDR3 length: 14 residues. Trimming cost V 3 bases and J 10 bases, with 15 bases left between them. The germline V gene encodes CDR1 SGHVS and CDR2 FNYEAQ. CDR3 amino acids: CASSFTGREGKLFF. In nucleotides, the CDR3 is TGTGCCAGCAGCTTCACGGGGAGGGAAGGAAAACTGTTTTTT.

This chain connects TRBV5-1 to TRBJ2-1; TRBD1 might be the D (5 bases). This CDR3 has 15 residues. Germline CDR1 and CDR2: SGHRS and YFSETQ. The V and J ends lost 0 bases and 2 bases respectively, with 9 bases between them. The CDR3 DNA reads as TGCGCCAGCAGCTTGGGGCAGGGAACCTACAATGAGCAGTTCTTC. It codes for CASSLGQGTYNEQFF.

This sequence joins TRBV2 and TRBJ2-7; 8 bases match TRBD2. The CDR3 is 14 residues long. With V trimmed by 4 bases and J by 3 bases, 5 bases remained unmatched. CDR1 and CDR2 from the germline V gene are SNHLY and FYNNEI. Here the CDR3 reads CASSVERESYEQYF. DNA for the CDR3: TGTGCCAGCAGTGTTGAGCGGGAGAGCTACGAGCAGTACTTC.

The gene calls are TRBV6-1 and TRBJ2-1, with 15 positions matching TRBD2. V was clipped by 1 base and J by 9 bases; unmatched bases: 4. This CDR3 has 16 residues. CDR1 MNHNS and CDR2 SASEGT come from the germline V gene. Here the CDR3 reads CASSEVSGLAGGEQFF. In nucleotides, the CDR3 is TGTGCCAGCAGTGAAGTTTCGGGACTAGCGGGAGGTGAGCAGTTCTTC.

In DNA form, the CDR3 reads TGCGCCAGCAGCCAAGATCTGACAGGGGGAGGCTATGCAGCTTTCTTT. Residues: CASSQDLTGGGYAAFF. The chain carries TRBV4-3 and TRBJ1-1; 9 nucleotides align to TRBD1. Germline CDR1 reads LGHNA; CDR2 reads YSLEER. This CDR3 has 16 amino acids. J gave up 10 bases and V 0 bases, and 12 bases lay outside the gene matches.

V and J are TRBV28 and TRBJ1-4, with TRBD1 identical over 9 bases. Germline assignment: CDR1 MDHEN and CDR2 SYDVKM. The CDR3 consists of 16 residues. The ends lost 3 bases at V and 5 bases at J; junction bases unmatched: 7. The DNA for the CDR3 is TGTGCCAGCAGTTTTGTGGGGACAGGGAAAAATGAAAAACTGTTTTTT. Protein product: CASSFVGTGKNEKLFF.

J is TRBJ2-2 and V is TRBV5-1, with TRBD2 identical over 9 bases. V was pared by 4 bases and J by 0 bases, with 4 bases of the junction left unmatched. The CDR3 contains 16 residues. The germline CDR1 and CDR2 sequences are SGHRS and YFSETQ. In nucleotides, the CDR3 is TGCGCCAGCAGCCAGGGACTAGCAGCGAACACCGGGGAGCTGTTTTTT. It yields the protein CASSQGLAANTGELFF.